This TCR beta chain was profiled in a study of blood T cell repertoires in COVID-19. Across the whole study: There were acute and convalescent COVID-19 samples, and they came from the United States, Italy and Spain. PBMCs, B-cell-depleted T cells, or T cells were the source of the cDNA or gDNA that made up the material.

This CDR3 has 17 amino acids. Germline CDR1 reads SGHVS; CDR2 reads FQNEAQ. The V end was cut by 1 base, the J end by 2 bases, with 17 bases between. Authors' methods: Scientists estimated how many nucleated cells there were by amplifying reference gene primers. Repertoires were generated with immunoSEQ multiplex PCR, while TCRdb's copy carries only in-frame clones and drops some. V and J calls and clone size are copied from that table; D and trimming were computed from the DNA. The sample records about 62,000 clones, 85% to 90% being singletons. Patients of the Seattle cohort, enrolled during active infection, were followed longitudinally.

The specimen was peripheral blood. The genes are TRBV7-8 and TRBJ1-1; D gene unclear. This clonotype was sampled from a woman in her fifties or sixties with COVID-19, enrolled during active disease. The CDR3 loop is CASSLESLTASNTEAFF. CDR3 nucleotide sequence: TGTGCCAGCAGCTTAGAATCTCTCACTGCGTCAAACACTGAAGCTTTCTTT. Using reference TRBV7-8 and TRBJ1-1 for the parts outside the CDR3, the full variable domain is GAGVSQSPRYKVAKRGQDVALRCDPISGHVSLFWYQQALGQGPEFLTYFQNEAQLDKSGLPSDRFFAERPEGSVSTLKIQRTQQEDSAVYLCASSLESLTASNTEAFFGQGTRLTVV.